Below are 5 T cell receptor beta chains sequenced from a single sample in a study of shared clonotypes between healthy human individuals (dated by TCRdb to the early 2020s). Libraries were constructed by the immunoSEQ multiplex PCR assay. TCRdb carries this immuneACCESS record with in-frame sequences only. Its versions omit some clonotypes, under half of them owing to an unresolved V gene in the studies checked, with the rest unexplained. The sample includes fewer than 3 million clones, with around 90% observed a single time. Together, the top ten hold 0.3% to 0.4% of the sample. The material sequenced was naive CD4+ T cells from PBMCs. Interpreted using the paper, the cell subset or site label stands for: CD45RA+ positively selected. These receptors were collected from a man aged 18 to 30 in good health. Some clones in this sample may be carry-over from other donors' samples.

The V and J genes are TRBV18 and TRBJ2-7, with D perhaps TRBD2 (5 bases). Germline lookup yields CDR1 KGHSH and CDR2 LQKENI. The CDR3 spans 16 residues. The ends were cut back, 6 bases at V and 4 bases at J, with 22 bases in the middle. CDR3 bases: TGTGCCAGCTCTCCCCAGCGGATCCAGGTTGATTACGAGCAGTACTTC. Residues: CASSPQRIQVDYEQYF.

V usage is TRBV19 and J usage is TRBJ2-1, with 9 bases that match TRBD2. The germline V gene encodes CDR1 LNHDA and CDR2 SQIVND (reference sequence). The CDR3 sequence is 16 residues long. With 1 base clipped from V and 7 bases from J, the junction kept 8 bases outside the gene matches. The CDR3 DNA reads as TGTGCCAGTAGTATAGTAAGGGGGAGCGGGGGGAATGAGCAGTTCTTC. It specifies CASSIVRGSGGNEQFF.

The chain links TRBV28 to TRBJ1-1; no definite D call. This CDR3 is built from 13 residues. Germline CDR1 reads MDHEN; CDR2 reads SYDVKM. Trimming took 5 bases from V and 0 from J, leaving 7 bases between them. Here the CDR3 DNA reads TGTGCCAGCAGTCCTAACATGAACACTGAAGCTTTCTTT. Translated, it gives CASSPNMNTEAFF.

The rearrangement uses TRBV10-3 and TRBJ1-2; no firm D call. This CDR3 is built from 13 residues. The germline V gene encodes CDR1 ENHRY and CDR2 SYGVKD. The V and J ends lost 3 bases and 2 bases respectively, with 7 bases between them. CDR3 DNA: TGTGCCATCAGTGATATGGAAAACTATGGCTACACCTTC. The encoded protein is CAISDMENYGYTF.

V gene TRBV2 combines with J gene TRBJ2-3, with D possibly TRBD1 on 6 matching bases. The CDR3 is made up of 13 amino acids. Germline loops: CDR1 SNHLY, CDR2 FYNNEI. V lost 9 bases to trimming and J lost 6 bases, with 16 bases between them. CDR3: CASQRQESDTQYF. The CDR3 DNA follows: TGTGCCAGTCAACGACAGGAGTCGGATACGCAGTATTTT.